The 16 T cell receptor beta chains listed next were all sequenced from one sample in a study of T-cell reconstitution after alpha-beta-depleted transplantation in children. Researchers prepared the TCRbeta library using unique molecular identifiers, the study reports. TCRdb reprocessed the PCR reads with MiXCR, giving one entry per CDR3 protein. The sample shows some 550,000 distinct CDR3 sequences, 23% of them seen only once. This sample comprised PBMCs, mostly from graft donor cells, obtained 360 days after TCRalphabeta/CD19-depleted stem cell transplant. The source of these receptors is a boy younger than two who had a stem cell transplant for acute myeloid leukemia, so the T cells may come from the graft donor.

V is TRBV4-3 and J is TRBJ2-3; TRBD1 might be the D (5 bases). Deletions cut 0 bases from V and 0 bases from J, with 10 bases between. The germline V gene has CDR1 LGHNA and CDR2 YSLEER. This CDR3 comprises 16 residues. CDR3 bases: TGCGCCAGCAGCCAAGAAGTCCCAGGGAGCACAGATACGCAGTATTTT. It translates to CASSQEVPGSTDTQYF.

The table lists this clonotype with many counts. V gene TRBV20-1 combines with J gene TRBJ1-1; 11 bases match TRBD1. V was pared by 6 bases and J by 4 bases, with 4 bases of the junction left unmatched. The germline gives CDR1 DFQATT, CDR2 SNEGSKA (reference sequence). This CDR3 is 13 amino acids long. The CDR3 sequence: CSAAGTGGTEAFF. The CDR3 DNA follows: TGCAGTGCGGCCGGGACAGGGGGCACTGAAGCTTTCTTT.

The V and J genes are TRBV12-3 or TRBV12-4 and TRBJ2-3; a weak D match, TRBD2 (5 bases). CDR3 length: 15 residues. Trimming left V 6 bases short and J 0 bases short, with 13 bases between. CDR3 nucleotide sequence: TGTGCCAGCAGGCCGGGGATTACTAGCACAGATACGCAGTATTTT. Translated, it gives CASRPGITSTDTQYF.

The chain carries TRBV6-1 and TRBJ2-1; D ambiguous. The germline gives CDR1 MNHNS, CDR2 SASEGT. V dropped 0 bases and J dropped 12 bases, with 30 bases sitting between them. This CDR3 has 19 residues. In DNA form, the CDR3 reads TGTGCCAGCAGTGAAGCGGGTAAACTCGGTATCCACCACGACCCGGGGCAGTTCTTC. Translating gives CASSEAGKLGIHHDPGQFF.

J is TRBJ2-2 and V is TRBV11-3; a weak D match, TRBD2 (5 bases). The CDR3 runs to 14 residues. Germline V gene sequence: CDR1 SGHNT, CDR2 YENEEA. V shed 4 bases and J shed 7 bases, with 13 bases lying between them. CDR3 nucleotide sequence: TGTGCCAGCAGCTCGGCCGGGGTGGGCGGGGAGCTGTTTTTT. Its protein is CASSSAGVGGELFF.

The chain is built from TRBV6-5 and TRBJ1-1; D is undetermined. This CDR3 is 15 amino acids long. Germline V CDR1 and CDR2: MNHEY, SVGAGI. Deletions cut 2 bases from V and 1 base from J, with 11 bases between. The CDR3 sequence: CASSYLPRPNTEAFF. The CDR3, as DNA: TGTGCCAGCAGTTACCTCCCGAGGCCGAACACTGAAGCTTTCTTT.

This clonotype was seen a handful of times. The gene calls are TRBV27 and TRBJ1-4; a possible D gene is TRBD1 (5 bases). The CDR3 contains 13 residues. Trimming took off 6 bases at V and 3 bases at J, with 8 bases between the two ends. Germline V gene data show CDR1 as MNHEY and CDR2 as SMNVEV (reference sequence). The CDR3 DNA reads as TGTGCCAGCAGAGGGGACTCTAATGAAAAACTGTTTTTT. Encoded protein: CASRGDSNEKLFF.

The sample holds a few counts of this clonotype. This chain links TRBV12-3 or TRBV12-4 with TRBJ1-1; no firm D call. The V end lost 2 bases, the J end lost 5 bases, and 12 bases lay between the germline ends. CDR3 length: 14 amino acids. CDR3 protein: CASSLRSVTTEAFF. CDR3 DNA: TGTGCCAGCAGTTTAAGGTCGGTGACGACTGAAGCTTTCTTT.

This clonotype was recorded at least ten times. One end of the junction is discordant with germline, which a read error may explain. Here the CDR3 DNA reads TGTGCCAGCAGCAGAACCGGGACTAGTGTTAATGTCTTC. Residues: CASSRTGTSVNVF. The chain employs TRBV6-5 and TRBJ2-1; 8 bases align to TRBD2. The CDR3 runs to 13 residues. CDR1 and CDR2 (germline): MNHEY, SVGAGI.

Comments on this clonotype: A clone one base away is much larger, so this may be a read error. Lacking the conserved final phenylalanine or tryptophan, this CDR3 likely reflects a read error. The rearrangement uses TRBV20-1 and TRBJ1-2; 8 bases agree with TRBD1. The CDR3 totals 15 residues. V lost 1 base, J lost 4 bases, and 8 bases stayed unmatched. Germline lookup yields CDR1 DFQATT and CDR2 SNEGSKA (reference sequence). The CDR3 sequence: CSARVYGQGTYGYTS. The CDR3 DNA is TGCAGTGCTAGAGTCTACGGACAGGGAACCTATGGCTACACCTCC.

In its sample, this clonotype was seen many times. The chain couples TRBV29-1 to TRBJ2-1; perhaps TRBD1 as D (6 bases). This CDR3 is built from 14 residues. Trimming pared 4 bases from V and 4 bases from J, leaving 14 bases between. The germline CDR1 and CDR2 sequences are SQVTM and ANQGSEA. For the CDR3, the DNA is TGCAGCGTTGTAAGGCAGGGGCTATACAATGAGCAGTTCTTC. Its protein is CSVVRQGLYNEQFF.

This clonotype was counted a few times. This chain uses TRBV7-8 with TRBJ2-7; TRBD2 might be the D (5 bases). The CDR3 is 14 amino acids. The germline V and J ends were trimmed by 1 base and 2 bases, with 9 bases remaining between them. The germline V gene has CDR1 SGHVS and CDR2 FQNEAQ. The CDR3 nucleotides are TGTGCCAGCAGCTTAGTAGCGCCCCCCTACGAGCAGTACGTC. This translates into CASSLVAPPYEQYV.

This clonotype was recorded at least ten times. This chain joins TRBV29-1 and TRBJ2-5; D might be TRBD1 (6 bases). V was shortened by 7 bases and J by 4 bases, with 19 bases between the two germline ends. This CDR3 spans 14 amino acids. From germline, CDR1 is SQVTM and CDR2 ANQGSEA. The CDR3 bases are TGCAGCGCAACAGGGAGTGGGGCCAGAGAGACCCAGTACTTC. Translation gives CSATGSGARETQYF.

The chain uses TRBV15 and TRBJ2-3; TRBD1 aligns across 7 bases. Germline CDR1 and CDR2: LNHNV and YYDKDF (reference sequence). Unmatched junction bases numbered 4, after V lost 5 bases and J lost 2 bases. The CDR3 covers 14 residues. The CDR3 sequence: CATSPGTVTDTQYF. The DNA of the CDR3 is TGTGCCACCAGCCCAGGGACAGTCACAGATACGCAGTATTTT.

This clonotype has ten or more counts. The V and J genes are TRBV9 and TRBJ1-1, with TRBD1 matching over 7 bases. The ends lost 4 bases at V and 9 bases at J; junction bases unmatched: 9. The CDR3 is 13 residues long. CDR1 is SGDLS and CDR2 is YYNGEE in the germline V gene. CDR3 bases: TGTGCCAGCAGCCAACCCCAGGGGGGGAAAGCTTTCTTT. Its protein product is CASSQPQGGKAFF.

The CDR3 DNA follows: TGTGCCAGCAGCTTAGAGGGGCCTAGCGGCAATCAGCCCCAGCATTTT. It translates to CASSLEGPSGNQPQHF. The V gene is TRBV7-2, the J gene TRBJ1-5; the D gene is possibly TRBD1 (5 bases). The V end was cut by 1 base, the J end by 2 bases, with 12 bases between. The CDR3 sequence is 16 residues long. CDR1 is SGHTA and CDR2 is FQGNSA in the germline V gene.